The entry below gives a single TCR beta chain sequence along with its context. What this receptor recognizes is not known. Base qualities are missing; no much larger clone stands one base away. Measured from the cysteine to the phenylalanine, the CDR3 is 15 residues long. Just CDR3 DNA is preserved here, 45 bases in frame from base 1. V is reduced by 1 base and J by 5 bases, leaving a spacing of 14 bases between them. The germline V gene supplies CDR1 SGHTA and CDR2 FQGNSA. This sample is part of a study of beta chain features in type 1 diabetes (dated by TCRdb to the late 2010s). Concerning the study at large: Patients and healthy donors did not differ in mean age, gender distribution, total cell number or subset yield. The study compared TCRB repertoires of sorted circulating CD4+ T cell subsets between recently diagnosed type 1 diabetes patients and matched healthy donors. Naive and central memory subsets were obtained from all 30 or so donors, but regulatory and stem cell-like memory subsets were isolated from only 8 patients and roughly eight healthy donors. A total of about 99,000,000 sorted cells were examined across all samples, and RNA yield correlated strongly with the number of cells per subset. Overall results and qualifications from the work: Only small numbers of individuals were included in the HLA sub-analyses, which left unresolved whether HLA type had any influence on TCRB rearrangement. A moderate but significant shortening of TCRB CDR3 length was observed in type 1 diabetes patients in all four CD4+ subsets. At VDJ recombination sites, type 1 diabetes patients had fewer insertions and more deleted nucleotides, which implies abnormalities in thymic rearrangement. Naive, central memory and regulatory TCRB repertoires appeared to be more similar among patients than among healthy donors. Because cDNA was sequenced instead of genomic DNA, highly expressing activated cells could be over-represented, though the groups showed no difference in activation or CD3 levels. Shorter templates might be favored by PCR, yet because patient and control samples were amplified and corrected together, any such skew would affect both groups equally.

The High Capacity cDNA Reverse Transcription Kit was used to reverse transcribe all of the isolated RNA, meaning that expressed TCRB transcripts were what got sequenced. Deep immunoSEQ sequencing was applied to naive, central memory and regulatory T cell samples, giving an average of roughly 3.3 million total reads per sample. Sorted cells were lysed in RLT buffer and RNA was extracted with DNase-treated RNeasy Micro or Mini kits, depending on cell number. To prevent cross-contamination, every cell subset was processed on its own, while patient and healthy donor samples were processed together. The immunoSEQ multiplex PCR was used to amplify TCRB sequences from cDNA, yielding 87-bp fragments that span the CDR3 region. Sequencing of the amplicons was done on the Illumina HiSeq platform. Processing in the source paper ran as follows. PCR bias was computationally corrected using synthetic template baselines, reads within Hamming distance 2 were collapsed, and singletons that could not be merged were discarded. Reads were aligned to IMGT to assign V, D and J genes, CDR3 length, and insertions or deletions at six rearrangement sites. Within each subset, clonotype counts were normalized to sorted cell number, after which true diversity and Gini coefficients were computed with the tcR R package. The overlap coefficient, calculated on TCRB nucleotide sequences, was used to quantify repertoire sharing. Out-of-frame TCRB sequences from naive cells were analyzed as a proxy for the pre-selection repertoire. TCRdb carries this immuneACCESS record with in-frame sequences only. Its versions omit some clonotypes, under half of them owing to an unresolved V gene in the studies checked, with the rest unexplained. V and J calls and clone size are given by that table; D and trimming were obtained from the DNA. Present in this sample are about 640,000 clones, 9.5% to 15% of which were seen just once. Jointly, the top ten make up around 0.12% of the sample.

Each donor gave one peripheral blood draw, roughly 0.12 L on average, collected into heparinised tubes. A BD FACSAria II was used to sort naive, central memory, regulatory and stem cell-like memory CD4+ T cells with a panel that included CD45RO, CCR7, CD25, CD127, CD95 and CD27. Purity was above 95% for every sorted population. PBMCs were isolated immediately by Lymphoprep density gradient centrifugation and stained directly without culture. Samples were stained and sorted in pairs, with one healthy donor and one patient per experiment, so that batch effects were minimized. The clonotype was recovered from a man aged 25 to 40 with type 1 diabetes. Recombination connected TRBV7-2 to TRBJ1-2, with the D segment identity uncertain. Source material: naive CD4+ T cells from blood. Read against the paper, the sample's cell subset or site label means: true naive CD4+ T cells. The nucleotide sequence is TGTGCCAGCAGCTTAGATCTCGGGAGAGCTTATGGCTACACCTTC. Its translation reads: CASSLDLGRAYGYTF.